The 25 T cell receptor beta chains below come from one sample, sequenced in a study of T-cell reconstitution after alpha-beta-depleted transplantation in children. Unique molecular identifiers were used in preparing the TCRbeta library. A single record per CDR3 protein comes from TCRdb applying MiXCR to the PCR reads. The sample has about 610,000 distinct CDR3 sequences, over 9.5% seen once. The source material was PBMCs from the stem cell graft donor, sampled from the stem cell graft. Every receptor here comes from a human donor who donated a stem cell graft to a child with acute myeloid leukemia.

This clonotype was seen more than once but under ten times. The chain joins TRBV7-2 to TRBJ1-4; TRBD1 aligns across 9 bases. The CDR3 runs to 17 residues. Germline CDR1 SGHTA, CDR2 FQGNSA. The junction had 14 bases not matched to a gene; V was cut back by 5 bases and J by 7 bases. The CDR3 here is CASSLDYPGTGTEKLFF. The CDR3 DNA reads as TGTGCCAGCAGCCTAGACTATCCCGGGACAGGGACTGAAAAACTGTTTTTT.

The sample holds many counts of this clonotype. The gene calls are TRBV12-3 or TRBV12-4 and TRBJ2-5, with 8 bases aligning to TRBD2. The CDR3 has 14 residues. Unmatched junction bases numbered 7, after V lost 5 bases and J lost 5 bases. The CDR3 region is CASSPSGSWETQYF. For the CDR3, the DNA is TGTGCCAGCAGTCCCAGCGGGAGTTGGGAGACCCAGTACTTC.

This clonotype was counted a few times. The chain combines TRBV6-5 with TRBJ2-3, with 15 bases matching TRBD2. CDR3 size: 16 residues. V trimming: 10 bases; J trimming: 1 base; junction bases outside the gene matches: 6. Germline-derived CDR1 and CDR2 are MNHEY and SVGAGI. CDR3 DNA: TGTGCCACCCAGGGACTAGCGGGAGGTCGCACAGATACGCAGTATTTT. Amino acids: CATQGLAGGRTDTQYF.

The chain combines TRBV20-1 with TRBJ2-1; 12 nucleotides match TRBD2. The V segment lost 6 bases and the J segment 0 bases; nucleotides outside the gene matches: 9. The CDR3 is 17 residues long. Germline loops: CDR1 DFQATT, CDR2 SNEGSKA (reference sequence). CDR3 in DNA: TGCAGTGCCTTGACTAGCGGGAGAGGTCTCTCCTACAATGAGCAGTTCTTC. Its protein product is CSALTSGRGLSYNEQFF.

In its sample, this clonotype was seen a few times. One end of the junction is discordant with germline, which a read error may explain. The rearrangement joins TRBV4-2 to TRBJ2-3, with 12 bases that match TRBD2. The CDR3 length is 16 residues. Looked up from germline, CDR1 is LGHNA and CDR2 is YNFKEQ. For the CDR3, the DNA is TGTGCCAGCAGCCAAGTGACTAGCGGGAGCATAGATACGCAGTATTTT. Amino acids: CASSQVTSGSIDTQYF.

This clonotype was counted only a few times. The J gene is TRBJ2-1, the V gene TRBV4-3, with 9 bases identical to TRBD1. This CDR3 contains 12 residues. Germline assignment: CDR1 LGHNA and CDR2 YSLEER. Unmatched junction bases numbered 5, after V lost 3 bases and J lost 14 bases. For the CDR3, the DNA is TGCGCCAGCAGCCACGGGACAGGGAGTAAGTTCTTC. This translates into CASSHGTGSKFF.

The chain's CDR3 is CASSPGHNEQFF. CDR3 in DNA: TGTGCCAGCAGCCCGGGCCACAATGAGCAGTTCTTC. The rearrangement uses TRBV6-6 and TRBJ2-1; D is unresolved. Deletions cut 6 bases from V and 5 bases from J, with 8 bases between. The germline V gene encodes CDR1 MNHNY and CDR2 SVGAGI (reference sequence). This CDR3 contains 12 residues.

Only a few counts were recorded for this clonotype. The chain employs TRBV12-3 or TRBV12-4 and TRBJ1-2; D remains unclear. Trimming removed 6 bases from V and 4 bases from J, with 12 bases in between. The CDR3 covers 13 residues. The CDR3 sequence is CASSPPQAYGYTF. In DNA form, the CDR3 reads TGTGCCAGCAGCCCCCCCCAGGCCTATGGCTACACCTTC.

This clonotype has a handful of counts. The chain is built from TRBV4-3 and TRBJ2-7; 7 nucleotides agree with TRBD2. Germline values: CDR1 LGHNA, CDR2 YSLEER. V lost 0 bases and J lost 2; bases outside the gene matches: 4. The CDR3 runs 15 residues. CDR3 DNA: TGCGCCAGCAGCCAAGATAATGGGGGGGCCTACGAGCAGTACTTC. Its protein is CASSQDNGGAYEQYF.

The gene calls are TRBV20-1 and TRBJ2-7; 9 positions match TRBD2. CDR3 length: 14 amino acids. Germline lookup yields CDR1 DFQATT and CDR2 SNEGSKA (reference sequence). Unmatched junction bases numbered 11, after V lost 4 bases and J lost 7 bases. The CDR3 protein is CSATAAGGLTEQYF. The CDR3 nucleotides are TGCAGTGCTACCGCAGCGGGAGGTCTAACGGAGCAGTACTTC.

This clonotype has a handful of counts. V usage is TRBV9 and J usage is TRBJ2-1, with D unresolved. Germline assignment: CDR1 SGDLS and CDR2 YYNGEE. The CDR3 loop spans 13 amino acids. Trimming shortened V by 0 bases and J by 0 bases, and 1 base separated the two germline ends. The CDR3 region is CASSVASYNEQFF. For the CDR3, the DNA is TGTGCCAGCAGCGTAGCCTCCTACAATGAGCAGTTCTTC.

This clonotype was counted once. This rearrangement joins TRBV18 to TRBJ2-3; D gene ambiguous. Trimming removed 3 bases from V and 2 bases from J, with 21 bases in between. From germline, CDR1 is KGHSH and CDR2 LQKENI. The CDR3 is 18 amino acids. CDR3 sequence reads: CASSPLSGAALDTDTQYF. The CDR3 nucleotides read TGTGCCAGCTCACCGCTCTCGGGCGCAGCGCTCGACACAGATACGCAGTATTTT. Filled out from reference TRBV18 and TRBJ2-3, the complete variable domain reads NAGVMQNPRHLVRRRGQEARLRCSPMKGHSHVYWYRQLPEEGLKFMVYLQKENIIDESGMPKERFSAEFPKEGPSILRIQQVVRGDSAAYFCASSPLSGAALDTDTQYFGPGTRLTVL.

In the case of this clonotype: At one end, the junction sequence differs from germline, possibly due to a read error. The chain employs TRBV5-1 and TRBJ2-2, with a weak D call TRBD2 (6 bases). CDR3 length: 14 amino acids. CDR1 is SGHRS and CDR2 is YFSETQ in the germline V gene. Here the CDR3 reads CASRLGLNTGELFF. The DNA of the CDR3 is TGCGCCAGCAGGTTGGGACTTAACACCGGGGAGCTGTTTTTT.

The CDR3 DNA is TGCGCCAGCAGCAGAGGCCCTTCCTATGGCTACACCTTC. Its protein is CASSRGPSYGYTF. The chain has TRBV4-3 and TRBJ1-2; D gene ambiguous. Germline V gene sequence: CDR1 LGHNA, CDR2 YSLEER. The CDR3 extends over 13 amino acids. V was shortened by 5 bases and J by 4 bases, with 11 bases between the two germline ends.

The chain employs TRBV20-1 and TRBJ2-7; 7 bases fit TRBD1. V trimming: 1 base; J trimming: 4 bases; junction bases outside the gene matches: 13. The CDR3 totals 16 residues. Germline CDR1 and CDR2: DFQATT and SNEGSKA (reference sequence). The DNA of the CDR3 is TGCAGTGCTAGAGGACCCCAGACAGGGAAACCGTACGAGCAGTACTTC. Amino acid sequence: CSARGPQTGKPYEQYF.

This clonotype was picked up a small number of times. The chain employs TRBV27 and TRBJ2-7; the D is unclear. This CDR3 comprises 13 residues. Germline V gene sequence: CDR1 MNHEY, CDR2 SMNVEV (reference sequence). Trimming cost V 8 bases and J 0 bases, with 11 bases left between them. The CDR3 loop is CASAEVSSYEQYF. DNA of the CDR3: TGTGCCAGCGCCGAGGTCAGCTCCTACGAGCAGTACTTC.

This clonotype has just a few counts. The chain combines TRBV28 with TRBJ2-7; no clear D gene. This CDR3 comprises 13 residues. In germline, CDR1 is MDHEN, CDR2 SYDVKM. V was clipped by 4 bases and J by 2 bases, with 9 bases between them. This chain's CDR3 is CASSWQRTYEQYF. CDR3 DNA sequence: TGTGCCAGCAGTTGGCAGAGAACCTACGAGCAGTACTTC.

This clonotype was detected many times. The chain uses TRBV9 and TRBJ2-7, with D possibly being TRBD2 (5 bases). CDR1 is SGDLS and CDR2 is YYNGEE in the germline V gene. The CDR3 has 18 residues. With 0 bases removed from V and 0 bases from J, the gap between germline ends came to 19 bases. CDR3 DNA sequence: TGTGCCAGCAGCGTAGAGGCTAGCCTGGGCCCTTCCTCCTACGAGCAGTACTTC. It specifies CASSVEASLGPSSYEQYF.

This clonotype was detected many times. This chain connects TRBV5-1 to TRBJ1-1; 7 positions agree with TRBD1. Germline V gene sequence: CDR1 SGHRS, CDR2 YFSETQ. The V and J ends lost 3 bases and 3 bases, in that order; junction bases with no gene match: 8. This CDR3 has 15 residues. This CDR3 is CASSSPTGLDTEAFF. For the CDR3, the DNA is TGCGCCAGCAGCTCCCCGACAGGGTTGGACACTGAAGCTTTCTTT.

This clonotype has a handful of counts. The rearrangement links TRBV20-1 to TRBJ2-5; unclear D gene. The CDR3 contains 15 residues. CDR1 and CDR2 from the germline V gene are DFQATT and SNEGSKA (reference sequence). The germline V and J ends were trimmed by 1 base and 0 bases, with 12 bases remaining between them. In nucleotides, the CDR3 is TGCAGTGCTAGAGCGGCTGACCGCCACCAAGAGACCCAGTACTTC. Its translation is CSARAADRHQETQYF.

The chain links TRBV30 to TRBJ2-7; weak D call: TRBD1 (6 bases). Trimming stripped 2 bases from V and 9 bases from J, with 20 bases between. CDR3 length: 14 residues. Per germline, CDR1 GTSNPN and CDR2 SVGIG (reference sequence). CDR3 nucleotides: TGTGCCTGGAGTTCCGGGACAAGGACCTCCGGGCAGTACTTC. Its translation: CAWSSGTRTSGQYF.

The table lists this clonotype with a few counts. The rearrangement joins TRBV20-1 to TRBJ1-5, with 8 bases matching TRBD1. This CDR3 has 14 residues. CDR1 is DFQATT, CDR2 SNEGSKA, per germline (reference sequence). Trimming took 3 bases from V and 3 from J; bases not matched to a gene: 4. This CDR3 is CSASNRGFNQPQHF. The CDR3 DNA is TGCAGTGCTAGTAACAGGGGGTTCAATCAGCCCCAGCATTTT.

In its sample, this clonotype was seen a few times. The gene calls are TRBV28 and TRBJ1-3; D remains unclear. V gave up 10 bases and J gave up 1 base, with 23 bases separating them. The germline V gene has CDR1 MDHEN and CDR2 SYDVKM. There are 17 residues in the CDR3. The CDR3 sequence: CATGRYRRAGSGNTIYF. CDR3 DNA: TGTGCCACCGGGCGCTATAGAAGGGCCGGGTCTGGAAACACCATATATTTT.

This clonotype has just a few counts. The chain employs TRBV6-1 and TRBJ1-4, with D possibly TRBD1 on 6 matching bases. Trimming left V 6 bases short and J 8 bases short, with 16 bases between. The length of the CDR3 is 14 residues. Germline V gene sequence: CDR1 MNHNS, CDR2 SASEGT. As DNA, the CDR3 is TGTGCCAGCAGAGGGGGGAGGTTCGGGGAAAAACTGTTTTTT. This encodes CASRGGRFGEKLFF.

V gene TRBV5-1 combines with J gene TRBJ1-4, with a weak D call TRBD1 (6 bases). CDR3 length equals 14 residues. V lost 1 base to trimming and J lost 6 bases, with 10 bases between them. Per germline, CDR1 SGHRS and CDR2 YFSETQ. This CDR3 is CASSLTPGDEKLFF. Here the CDR3 DNA reads TGCGCCAGCAGCTTGACGCCAGGGGATGAAAAACTGTTTTTT.